This T cell receptor (beta chain) came from a study of T cells in Graves' hyperthyroidism and ophthalmopathy. Background on the study: Peripheral blood was drawn at first diagnosis, prior to all treatment. Whole-study results and caveats: Ophthalmopathy was predicted by the model a median of about six months ahead of onset.

This clonotype was recorded many times. The antigen remains unidentified. Template material for amplifying TCR beta CDR3 regions consisted of RNA transcripts. The primer set for the first-round RT-PCR of the TCR CDR3 was HTBI. Via MiXCR, TCRdb re-called the multiplex PCR reads, giving one row per CDR3 protein. The sample lists hundreds of thousands of distinct CDR3 sequences, 11% to 15% occurring once. The receptor's source is a woman in her 30s with Graves' hyperthyroidism. Sequenced input: blood.

CDR3 sequence: CASRSSGGFSSYNEQFF. DNA for the CDR3: TGCGCCAGCAGGTCTAGCGGGGGTTTCAGCTCCTACAATGAGCAGTTCTTC. J is TRBJ2-1 and V is TRBV10-2; 10 nucleotides agree with TRBD2. This CDR3 has 17 amino acids. Germline CDR1 reads WSHSY; CDR2 reads SAAADI. The V segment lost 6 bases and the J segment 0 bases; nucleotides outside the gene matches: 8.